This T cell receptor beta chain was recovered during a study of T cells in Graves' hyperthyroidism and ophthalmopathy. RNA transcripts were the template for amplifying TCR beta CDR3 regions. Primed by the HTBI set, a first-round RT-PCR was run on the TCR CDR3. TCRdb re-called the multiplex PCR reads through MiXCR, storing one row per CDR3 protein. The sample consists of approximately 600,000 distinct CDR3 sequences, roughly 14% of them appearing once. Many counts were recorded for this clonotype. Germline CDR1 reads SGHTA; CDR2 reads FQGNSA. The CDR3 has 13 residues. V gave up 5 bases and J gave up 2 bases, with 9 bases separating them.

This TCR came from a woman in her 30s with Graves' hyperthyroidism that later progressed to Graves' ophthalmopathy. Sequencing used blood. This rearrangement joins TRBV7-2 to TRBJ2-5; D uncertain. CDR3 region: CASSLGEQETQYF. The CDR3 DNA reads TGTGCCAGCAGCCTGGGTGAGCAAGAGACCCAGTACTTC.